This section outlines one T cell receptor beta chain sequence together with its context. The CDR3 runs to 13 residues. Trimming stripped 3 bases from V and 9 bases from J, with 15 bases between. Germline CDR1 MNHEY, CDR2 SMNVEV (reference sequence). The data belong to a study of blood T cell repertoires in COVID-19. Clinical history reported by participants formed the basis on which cohorts were assigned. A COVID-19 case was met by exposed participants within 2 weeks before study entry. Assay: immunoSEQ multiplex PCR; the TCRdb copy retains only in-frame clones and omits some. The sample lists about 180,000 clones, 60% to 80% occurring once.

The receptor was isolated from a man in his 60s who had been exposed to COVID-19. The V call is TRBV27, the J call TRBJ2-7, with D possibly matching TRBD1 (6 bases). What was sequenced was PBMCs or T cells enriched from blood (not recorded which). This CDR3 reads CASSLARGSGQYF. DNA of the CDR3: TGTGCCAGCAGTTTGGCCAGGGGTTCGGGGCAGTACTTC.